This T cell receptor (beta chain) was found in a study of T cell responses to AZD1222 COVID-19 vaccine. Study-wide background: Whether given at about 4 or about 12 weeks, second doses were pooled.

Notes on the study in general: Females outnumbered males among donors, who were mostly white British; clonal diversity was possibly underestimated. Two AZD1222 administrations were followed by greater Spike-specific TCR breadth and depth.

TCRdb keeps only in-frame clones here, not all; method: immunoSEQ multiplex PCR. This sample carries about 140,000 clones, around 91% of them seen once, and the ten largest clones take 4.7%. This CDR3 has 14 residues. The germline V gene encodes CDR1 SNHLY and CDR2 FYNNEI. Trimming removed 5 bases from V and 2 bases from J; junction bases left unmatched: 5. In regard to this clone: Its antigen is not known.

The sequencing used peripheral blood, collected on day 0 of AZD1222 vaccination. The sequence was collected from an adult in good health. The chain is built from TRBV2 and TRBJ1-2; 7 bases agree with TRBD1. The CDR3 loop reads CASSMTGLNYGYTF. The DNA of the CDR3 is TGTGCCAGCAGTATGACAGGGTTAAACTATGGCTACACCTTC.